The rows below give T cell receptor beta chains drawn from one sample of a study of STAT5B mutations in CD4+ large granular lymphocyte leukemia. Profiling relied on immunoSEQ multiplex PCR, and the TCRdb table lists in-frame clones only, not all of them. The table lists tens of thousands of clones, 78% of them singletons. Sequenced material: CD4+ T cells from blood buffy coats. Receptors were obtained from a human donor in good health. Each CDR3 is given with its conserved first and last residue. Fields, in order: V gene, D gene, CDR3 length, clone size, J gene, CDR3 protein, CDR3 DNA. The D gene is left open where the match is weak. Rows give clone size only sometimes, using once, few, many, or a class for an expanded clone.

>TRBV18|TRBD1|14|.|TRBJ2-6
CASSADRVTNVLTF
TGTGCCAGCTCAGCGGACAGGGTTACCAACGTCCTGACTTTC
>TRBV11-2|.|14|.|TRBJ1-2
CASSLGETVGGYTF
TGTGCCAGCAGCTTAGGGGAGACAGTGGGAGGCTACACCTTC
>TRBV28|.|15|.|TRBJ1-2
CASSLLQGVDYGYTF
TGTGCCAGCAGTTTACTACAGGGTGTAGACTATGGCTACACCTTC
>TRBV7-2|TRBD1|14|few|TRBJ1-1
CASSPRQGGTEAFF
TGTGCCAGCAGCCCCCGGCAGGGGGGCACTGAAGCTTTCTTT
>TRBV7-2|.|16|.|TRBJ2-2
CASSLAGGANTGELFF
TGTGCCAGCAGCTTAGCGGGGGGCGCGAACACCGGGGAGCTGTTTTTT
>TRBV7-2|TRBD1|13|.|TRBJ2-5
CASSRDRERTQYF
TGTGCCAGCAGTAGGGACAGGGAGAGGACCCAGTACTTC
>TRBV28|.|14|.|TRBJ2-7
CASSPPGRRYEQYF
TGTGCCAGCAGTCCGCCGGGGCGCCGGTACGAGCAGTACTTC
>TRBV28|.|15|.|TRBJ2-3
CASSPGTLNTDTQYF
TGTGCCAGCAGTCCCGGGACTCTCAACACAGATACGCAGTATTTT
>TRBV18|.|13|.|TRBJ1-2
CASSPRDSYGYTF
TGTGCCAGCTCACCCAGGGATAGCTATGGCTACACCTTC
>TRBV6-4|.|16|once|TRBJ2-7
CASSDSRGTLSYEQYF
TGTGCCAGCAGTGACTCACGCGGGACGCTCTCCTACGAGCAGTACTTC
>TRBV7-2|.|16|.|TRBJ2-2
CASSLGGGAGTGELFF
TGTGCCAGCAGCTTAGGCGGCGGGGCTGGCACCGGGGAGCTGTTTTTT
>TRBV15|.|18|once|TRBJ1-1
CATSRDPPMGGFWTEAFF
TGTGCCACCAGCAGAGACCCACCCATGGGGGGGTTCTGGACTGAAGCTTTCTTT
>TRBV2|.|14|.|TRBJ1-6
CASRFSENNSPLHF
TGTGCCAGCAGGTTTTCAGAAAATAATTCACCCCTCCACTTT
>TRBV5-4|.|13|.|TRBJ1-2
CASSLLGGVGYTF
TGTGCCAGCAGCTTGTTAGGGGGAGTTGGCTACACCTTC
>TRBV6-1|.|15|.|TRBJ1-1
CASSDQGRGGTEAFF
TGTGCCAGCAGTGACCAGGGGAGAGGAGGGACTGAAGCTTTCTTT
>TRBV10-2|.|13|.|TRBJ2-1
CASRSTGAAEQFF
TGCGCCAGCAGAAGCACGGGGGCCGCGGAGCAGTTCTTC
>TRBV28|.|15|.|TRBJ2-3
CASSPLIGSTDTQYF
TGTGCCAGCAGTCCTCTAATCGGCAGCACAGATACGCAGTATTTT
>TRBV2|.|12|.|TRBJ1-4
CARRDGESKLFF
TGTGCCAGACGGGACGGGGAAAGTAAACTGTTTTTT
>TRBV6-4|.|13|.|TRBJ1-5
CASSEAADQPQHF
TGTGCCAGCAGTGAGGCGGCGGATCAGCCCCAGCATTTT
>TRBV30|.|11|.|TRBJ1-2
CAWSAGLGPDF
TGTGCCTGGAGTGCGGGACTTGGCCCAGACTTC
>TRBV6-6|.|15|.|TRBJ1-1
CASSYYNSEGTEAFF
TGTGCCAGCAGTTATTATAACAGCGAGGGAACTGAAGCTTTCTTT
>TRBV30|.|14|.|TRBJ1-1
CASYHGDMNTEAFF
TGTGCCTCCTACCACGGGGACATGAACACTGAAGCTTTCTTT
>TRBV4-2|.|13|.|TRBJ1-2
CASSQGPGMGYTF
TGTGCCAGCAGCCAAGGTCCTGGGATGGGCTACACCTTC
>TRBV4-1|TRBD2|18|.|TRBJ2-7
CASSQGGGSGTRLNEQYF
TGCGCCAGCAGCCAAGGGGGAGGATCAGGGACTAGGCTCAACGAGCAGTACTTC
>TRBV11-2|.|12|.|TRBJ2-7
CASSSLGAEQYF
TGTGCCAGCAGCTCCCTAGGGGCCGAGCAGTACTTC
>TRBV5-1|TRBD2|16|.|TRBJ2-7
CASSPDSGRAGNEQYF
TGCGCCAGCAGCCCAGATAGCGGGAGGGCCGGGAACGAGCAGTACTTC
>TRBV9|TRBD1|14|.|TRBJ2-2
CASSPQGLTGELFF
TGTGCCAGCAGCCCACAGGGGCTCACCGGGGAGCTGTTTTTT
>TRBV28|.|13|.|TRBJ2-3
CASRTPFRATQYF
TGTGCCAGCCGCACCCCTTTTAGGGCTACGCAGTATTTT
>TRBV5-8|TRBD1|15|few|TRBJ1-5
CASRPGTGSGQPQHF
TGTGCCAGCAGACCCGGGACAGGGAGTGGCCAGCCCCAGCATTTT
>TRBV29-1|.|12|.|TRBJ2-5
CSVEGGEETQYF
TGCAGCGTTGAAGGGGGCGAAGAGACCCAGTACTTC
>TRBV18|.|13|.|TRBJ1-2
CASTPDPNYGYTF
TGTGCCAGCACACCGGACCCTAACTATGGCTACACCTTC
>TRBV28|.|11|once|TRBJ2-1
CASSLEWEQFF
TGTGCCAGCAGTTTAGAGTGGGAGCAGTTCTTC
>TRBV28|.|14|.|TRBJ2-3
CASSHDRSTDTQYF
TGTGCCAGCAGTCACGACAGGAGCACAGATACGCAGTATTTT
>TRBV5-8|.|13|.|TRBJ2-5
CASSLWITATQYF
TGTGCCAGCAGCTTGTGGATTACAGCGACCCAGTACTTC
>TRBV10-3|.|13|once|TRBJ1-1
CAIQTDVLAEAFF
TGTGCCATCCAGACAGACGTGTTGGCTGAAGCTTTCTTT
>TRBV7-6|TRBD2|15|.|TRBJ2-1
CASSLGGGPLNEQFF
TGTGCCAGCAGCTTGGGCGGGGGGCCCTTGAATGAGCAGTTCTTC
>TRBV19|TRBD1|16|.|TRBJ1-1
CASSKTGGRGSTEAFF
TGTGCCAGTAGTAAGACAGGGGGCAGGGGAAGCACTGAAGCTTTCTTT
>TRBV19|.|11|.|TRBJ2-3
CASELADTQYF
TGTGCCAGTGAATTGGCAGATACGCAGTATTTT
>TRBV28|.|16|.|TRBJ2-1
CASSPVLGASYNEQFF
TGTGCCAGCAGTCCCGTCCTAGGGGCGAGCTACAATGAGCAGTTCTTC
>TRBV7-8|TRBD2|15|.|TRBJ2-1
CASSQGSGRIYEQFF
TGTGCCAGCAGCCAGGGTAGCGGGAGAATTTATGAGCAGTTCTTC
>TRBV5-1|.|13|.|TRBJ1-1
CASSLQGNTEAFF
TGCGCCAGCAGCTTGCAGGGGAACACTGAAGCTTTCTTT
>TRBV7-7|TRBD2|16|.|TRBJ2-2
CASSLGASGNTGELFF
TGTGCCAGCAGCCTAGGGGCTAGCGGGAACACCGGGGAGCTGTTTTTT
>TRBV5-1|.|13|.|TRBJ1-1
CASSQQGGTEAFF
TGCGCCAGCAGCCAACAGGGTGGCACTGAAGCTTTCTTT
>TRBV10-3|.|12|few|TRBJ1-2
CATGRDGYGYTF
TGTGCCACGGGACGGGACGGGTATGGCTACACCTTC
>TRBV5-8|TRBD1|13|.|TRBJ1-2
CASSRTGLDGYTF
TGTGCCAGCAGCAGGACAGGGTTGGATGGCTACACCTTC
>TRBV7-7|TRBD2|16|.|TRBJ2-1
CASSPLASGSYNEQFF
TGTGCCAGCAGCCCACTCGCTAGCGGGTCCTACAATGAGCAGTTCTTC
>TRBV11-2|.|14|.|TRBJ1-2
CASSLPGQNYGYTF
TGTGCCAGCAGCTTACCCGGGCAGAACTATGGCTACACCTTC
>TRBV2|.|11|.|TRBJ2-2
CASRATGELFF
TGTGCCAGCAGGGCTACCGGGGAGCTGTTTTTT
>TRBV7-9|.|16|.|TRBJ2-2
CASSSPGPKNTGELFF
TGTGCCAGCAGCTCCCCCGGACCGAAGAACACCGGGGAGCTGTTTTTT
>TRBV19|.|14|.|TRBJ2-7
CASNDPGVSYEQYF
TGTGCCAGTAACGACCCAGGGGTCTCCTACGAGCAGTACTTC
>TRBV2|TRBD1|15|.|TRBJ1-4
CASSVQGEKREKLFF
TGTGCCAGCAGTGTCCAGGGGGAAAAGCGTGAAAAACTGTTTTTT
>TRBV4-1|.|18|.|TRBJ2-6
CASSLVGQRSSGANVLTF
TGCGCCAGCAGCCTAGTCGGACAGCGTTCTTCTGGGGCCAACGTCCTGACTTTC